The following is a T cell receptor (beta chain) sequence with its context. No antigen is known for it. Possible read error: a much larger clone is one base away. This sample stems from a study of tumor and adjacent non-tumor tissue in lung cancer. Whole-study context: The cohort had roughly 11 adenocarcinoma, a couple of squamous cell and 1 small cell patients. Aged roughly 31 to 76 years, patients included roughly 10 men and roughly 5 women with stage I to III disease. Each sample yielded 3.5 million to 4.5 million productive TCRbeta reads on average.

The library came from three nested PCR rounds adapted from ARM-PCR protocols. TCRdb recomputed calls from the multiplex PCR reads with MiXCR, one row per CDR3 protein. The table records about 200,000 distinct CDR3 sequences, 60% to 85% of them present only once. Regarding the study as a whole: Normal lung showed higher cumulative top 100 clone frequency than tumor.

Germline CDR1 is WSHSY and CDR2 is SAAADI. The CDR3 contains 13 residues. Trimming pared 3 bases from V and 4 bases from J, leaving 10 bases between. The template was RNA from unsorted bulk tissue. The origin of this receptor is a man in his sixties with non-small cell lung cancer. The chain combines TRBV10-2 with TRBJ2-7; D gene unclear. The sequencing input was lung tumor tissue. CDR3: CASSDWQAYEQYF. The CDR3 DNA sequence: TGCGCCAGCAGTGACTGGCAGGCGTACGAGCAGTACTTC.